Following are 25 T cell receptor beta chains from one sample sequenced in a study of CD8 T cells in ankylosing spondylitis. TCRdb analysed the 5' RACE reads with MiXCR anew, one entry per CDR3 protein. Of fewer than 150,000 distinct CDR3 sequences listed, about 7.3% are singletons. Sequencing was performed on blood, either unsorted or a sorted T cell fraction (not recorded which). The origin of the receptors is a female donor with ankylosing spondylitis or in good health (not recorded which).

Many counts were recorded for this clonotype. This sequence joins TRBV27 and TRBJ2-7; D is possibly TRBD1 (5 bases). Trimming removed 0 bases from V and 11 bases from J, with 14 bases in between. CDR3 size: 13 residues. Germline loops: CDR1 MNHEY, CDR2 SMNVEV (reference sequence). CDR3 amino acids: CASSLSAEGVKYF. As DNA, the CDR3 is TGTGCCAGCAGTTTATCGGCTGAAGGGGTTAAGTACTTC.

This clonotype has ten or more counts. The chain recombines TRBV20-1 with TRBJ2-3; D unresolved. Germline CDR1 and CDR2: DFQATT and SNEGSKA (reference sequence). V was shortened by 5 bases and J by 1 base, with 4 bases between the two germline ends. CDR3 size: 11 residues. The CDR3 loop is CSAHRTDTQYF. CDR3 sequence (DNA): TGCAGTGCTCACCGCACAGATACGCAGTATTTT.

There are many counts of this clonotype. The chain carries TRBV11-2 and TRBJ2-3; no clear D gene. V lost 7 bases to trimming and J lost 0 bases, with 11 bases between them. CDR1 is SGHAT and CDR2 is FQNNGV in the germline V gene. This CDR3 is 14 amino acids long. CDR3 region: CASTARLSTDTQYF. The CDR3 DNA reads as TGTGCCAGCACCGCGCGGCTTAGCACAGATACGCAGTATTTT. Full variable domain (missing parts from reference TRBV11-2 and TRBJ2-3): EAGVAQSPRYKIIEKRQSVAFWCNPISGHATLYWYQQILGQGPKLLIQFQNNGVVDDSQLPKDRFSAERLKGVDSTLKIQPAKLEDSAVYLCASTARLSTDTQYFGPGTRLTVL.

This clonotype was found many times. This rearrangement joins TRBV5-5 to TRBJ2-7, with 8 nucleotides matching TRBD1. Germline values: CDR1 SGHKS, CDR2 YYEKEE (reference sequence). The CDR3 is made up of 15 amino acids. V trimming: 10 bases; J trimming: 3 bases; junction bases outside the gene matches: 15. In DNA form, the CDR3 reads TGTGCCGTGAAAGGGGGGACAGGTCTTCGCTACGAGCAGTACTTC. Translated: CAVKGGTGLRYEQYF.

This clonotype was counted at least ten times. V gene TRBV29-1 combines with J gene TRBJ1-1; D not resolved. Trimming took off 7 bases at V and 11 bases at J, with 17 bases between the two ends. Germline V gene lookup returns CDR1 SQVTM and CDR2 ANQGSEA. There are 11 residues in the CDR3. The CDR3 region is CSGFSDVSAFF. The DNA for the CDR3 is TGCAGCGGTTTTTCCGATGTCTCGGCTTTCTTT. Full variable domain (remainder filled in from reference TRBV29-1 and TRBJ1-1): SAVISQKPSRDICQRGTSLTIQCQVDSQVTMMFWYRQQPGQSLTLIATANQGSEATYESGFVIDKFPISRPNLTFSTLTVSNMSPEDSSIYLCSGFSDVSAFFGQGTRLTVV.

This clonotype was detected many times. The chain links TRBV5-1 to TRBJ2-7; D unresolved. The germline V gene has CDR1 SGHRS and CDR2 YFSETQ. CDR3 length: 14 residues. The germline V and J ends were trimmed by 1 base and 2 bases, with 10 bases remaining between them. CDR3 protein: CASSLWYGPYEQYF. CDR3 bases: TGCGCCAGCAGCTTGTGGTACGGACCCTACGAGCAGTACTTC.

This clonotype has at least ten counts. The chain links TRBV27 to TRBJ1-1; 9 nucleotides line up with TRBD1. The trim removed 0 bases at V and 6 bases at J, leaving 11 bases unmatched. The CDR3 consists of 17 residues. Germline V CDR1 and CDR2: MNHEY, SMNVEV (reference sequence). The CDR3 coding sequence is TGTGCCAGCAGTTTATCCTGGGACAGGGAGTTTTTCTCTGAAGCTTTCTTT. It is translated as CASSLSWDREFFSEAFF.

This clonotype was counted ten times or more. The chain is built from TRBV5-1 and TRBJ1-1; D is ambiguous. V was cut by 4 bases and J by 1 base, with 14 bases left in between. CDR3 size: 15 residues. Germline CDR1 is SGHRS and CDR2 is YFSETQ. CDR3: CASSPVQAGNTEAFF. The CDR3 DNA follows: TGCGCCAGCAGCCCGGTCCAGGCCGGGAACACTGAAGCTTTCTTT.

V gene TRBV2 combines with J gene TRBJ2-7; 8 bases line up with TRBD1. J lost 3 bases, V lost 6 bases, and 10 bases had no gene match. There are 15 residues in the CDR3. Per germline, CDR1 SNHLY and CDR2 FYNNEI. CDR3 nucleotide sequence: TGTGCCAGCAGCAGCTACAGGGGGTCCATCTACGAGCAGTACTTC. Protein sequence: CASSSYRGSIYEQYF.

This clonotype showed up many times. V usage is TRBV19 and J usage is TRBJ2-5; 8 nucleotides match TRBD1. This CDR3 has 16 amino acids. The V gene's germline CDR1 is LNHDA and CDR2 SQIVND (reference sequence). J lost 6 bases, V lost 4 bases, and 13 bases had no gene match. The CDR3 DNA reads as TGTGCCAGTAGTAGGGGGACAGGTGGAATCGAGAAGACCCAGTACTTC. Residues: CASSRGTGGIEKTQYF.

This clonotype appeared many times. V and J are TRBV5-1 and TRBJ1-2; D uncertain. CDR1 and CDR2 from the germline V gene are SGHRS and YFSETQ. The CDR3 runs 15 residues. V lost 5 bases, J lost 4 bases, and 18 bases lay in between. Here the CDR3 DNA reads TGCGCCAGCAGAGTTGGGAATCTGGGTGTCTATGGCTACACCTTC. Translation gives CASRVGNLGVYGYTF.

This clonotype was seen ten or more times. The CDR3: CASSLADRNTEAFF. The DNA for the CDR3 is TGTGCCAGCAGCTTAGCTGACAGGAACACTGAAGCTTTCTTT. The chain joins TRBV7-8 to TRBJ1-1; the D gene is possibly TRBD1 (5 bases). Germline V gene sequence: CDR1 SGHVS, CDR2 FQNEAQ. CDR3 length: 14 amino acids. V shed 0 bases and J shed 1 base, with 6 bases lying between them.

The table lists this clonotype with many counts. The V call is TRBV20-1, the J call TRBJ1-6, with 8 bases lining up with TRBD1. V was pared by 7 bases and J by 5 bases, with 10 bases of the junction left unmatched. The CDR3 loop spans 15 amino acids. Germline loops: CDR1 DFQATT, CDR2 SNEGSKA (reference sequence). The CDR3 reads CSGEPGGSNNSPLHF. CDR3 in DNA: TGCAGTGGGGAACCAGGGGGCTCGAATAATTCACCCCTCCACTTT.

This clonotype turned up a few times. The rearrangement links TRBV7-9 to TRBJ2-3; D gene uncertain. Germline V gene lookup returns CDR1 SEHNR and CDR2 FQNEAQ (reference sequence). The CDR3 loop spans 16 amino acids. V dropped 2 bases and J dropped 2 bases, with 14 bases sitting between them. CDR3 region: CASSLRAGIPTDTQYF. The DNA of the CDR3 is TGTGCCAGCAGCTTAAGGGCAGGAATCCCCACAGATACGCAGTATTTT.

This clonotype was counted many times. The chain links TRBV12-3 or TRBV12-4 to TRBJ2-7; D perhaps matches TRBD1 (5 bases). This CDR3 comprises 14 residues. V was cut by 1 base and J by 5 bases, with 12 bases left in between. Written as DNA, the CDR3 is TGTGCCAGCAGTTTAGGCAGGGTCATCGACGAGCAGTACTTC. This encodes CASSLGRVIDEQYF.

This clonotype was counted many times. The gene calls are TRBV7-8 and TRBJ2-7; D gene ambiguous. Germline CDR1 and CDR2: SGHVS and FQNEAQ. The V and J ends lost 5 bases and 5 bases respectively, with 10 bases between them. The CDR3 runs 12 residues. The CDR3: CASSIIGNEQYF. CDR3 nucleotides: TGTGCCAGCAGCATTATTGGGAACGAGCAGTACTTC.

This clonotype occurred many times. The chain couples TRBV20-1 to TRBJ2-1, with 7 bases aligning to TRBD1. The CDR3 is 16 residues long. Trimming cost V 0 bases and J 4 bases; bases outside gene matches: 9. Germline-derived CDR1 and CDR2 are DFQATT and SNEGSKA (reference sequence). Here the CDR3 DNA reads TGCAGTGCTAGAGATGGGCAGGGGGTAGCATACAATGAGCAGTTCTTC. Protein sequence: CSARDGQGVAYNEQFF.

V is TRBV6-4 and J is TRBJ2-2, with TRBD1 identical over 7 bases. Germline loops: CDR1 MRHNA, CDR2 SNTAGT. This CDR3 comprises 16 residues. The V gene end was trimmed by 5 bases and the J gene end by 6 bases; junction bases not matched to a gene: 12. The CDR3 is CASSTTGAWGSGELFF. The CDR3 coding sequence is TGTGCCAGCAGTACTACAGGGGCCTGGGGATCCGGGGAGCTGTTTTTT.

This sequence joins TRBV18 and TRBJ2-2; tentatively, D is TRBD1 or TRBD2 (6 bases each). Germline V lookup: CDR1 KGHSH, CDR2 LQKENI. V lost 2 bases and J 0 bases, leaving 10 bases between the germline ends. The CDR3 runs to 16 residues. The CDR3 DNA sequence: TGTGCCAGCTCACCAGAGGGGGGCGCGAACACCGGGGAGCTGTTTTTT. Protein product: CASSPEGGANTGELFF.

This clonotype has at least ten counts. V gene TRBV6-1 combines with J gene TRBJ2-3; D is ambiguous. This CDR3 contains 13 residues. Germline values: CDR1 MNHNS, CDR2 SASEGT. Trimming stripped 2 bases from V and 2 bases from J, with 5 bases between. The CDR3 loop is CASSEWDTDTQYF. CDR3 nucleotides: TGTGCCAGCAGTGAATGGGACACAGATACGCAGTATTTT.

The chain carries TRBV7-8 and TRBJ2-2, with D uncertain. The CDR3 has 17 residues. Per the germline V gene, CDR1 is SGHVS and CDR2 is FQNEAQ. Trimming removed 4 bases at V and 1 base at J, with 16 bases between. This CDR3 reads CASSWGSLLRNTGELFF. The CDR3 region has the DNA TGTGCCAGCAGCTGGGGAAGCCTACTGAGGAACACCGGGGAGCTGTTTTTT.

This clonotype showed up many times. For the CDR3, the DNA is TGTGCCAGCAGTTTGGAGGACAGCGGGTTCAACTCACCCCTCCACTTT. This encodes CASSLEDSGFNSPLHF. The chain couples TRBV28 to TRBJ1-6, with D possibly being TRBD1 (6 bases). Germline assignment: CDR1 MDHEN and CDR2 SYDVKM. V was trimmed by 3 bases and J by 10 bases, leaving 19 bases between them. The length of the CDR3 is 16 residues.

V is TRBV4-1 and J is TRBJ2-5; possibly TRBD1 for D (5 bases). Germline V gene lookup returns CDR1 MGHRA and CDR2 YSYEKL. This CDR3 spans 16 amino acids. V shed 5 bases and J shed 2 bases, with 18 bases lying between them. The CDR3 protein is CASSFFLGLTQETQYF. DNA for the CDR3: TGCGCCAGCAGCTTCTTCCTGGGGCTCACACAAGAGACCCAGTACTTC.

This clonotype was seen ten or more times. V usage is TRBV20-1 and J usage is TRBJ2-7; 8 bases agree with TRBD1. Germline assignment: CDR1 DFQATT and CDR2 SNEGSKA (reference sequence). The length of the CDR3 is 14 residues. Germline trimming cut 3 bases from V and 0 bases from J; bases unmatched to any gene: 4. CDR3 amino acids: CSARTGAGSYEQYF. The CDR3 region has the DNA TGCAGTGCTAGGACAGGGGCTGGCTCCTACGAGCAGTACTTC.

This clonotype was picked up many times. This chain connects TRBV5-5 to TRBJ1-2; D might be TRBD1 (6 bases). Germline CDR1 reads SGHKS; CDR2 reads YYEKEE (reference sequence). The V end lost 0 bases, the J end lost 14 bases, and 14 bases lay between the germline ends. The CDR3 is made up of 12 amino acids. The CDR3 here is CASSLANREDTF. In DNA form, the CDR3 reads TGTGCCAGCAGCTTGGCTAACAGGGAAGATACCTTC.